Sequencing of this TCR beta chain was carried out in a study of blood T cell repertoires in COVID-19. On the study more broadly: There were acute and convalescent COVID-19 samples, and they came from the United States, Italy and Spain. T cells, B-cell-depleted T cells, or PBMCs provided the cDNA or gDNA that served as material.

This clone was detected only once. Original processing notes: Reference gene primers were amplified, and this amplification served to estimate nucleated cell counts. Sequencing used immunoSEQ multiplex PCR; TCRdb keeps in-frame clones, though not all of them. That table gives V, J and clone size, and the DNA gave D and trimming. The repertoire holds 45,000 to 70,000 clones, 70% to 75% seen once, with 18% in the top ten. Sequenced material: peripheral blood. The TCR was taken from a woman aged 45-60 years with active or convalescent COVID-19.

The CDR3 is CASSQGLVDTQYF. The CDR3, as DNA: TGTGCCAGCAGCCAGGGACTAGTAGATACGCAGTATTTT. V and J are TRBV14 and TRBJ2-3; 8 nucleotides match TRBD2. V shed 3 bases and J 5 bases; nucleotides not matched to a gene: 1. The CDR3 is 13 residues long. Per germline, CDR1 SGHDN and CDR2 FVKESK.